The clone carrying this T cell receptor (beta chain) was counted once. The data stem from a study of blood T cell repertoires in COVID-19. Profiling relied on immunoSEQ multiplex PCR, and the TCRdb table lists in-frame clones only, not all of them. Here the sample spans roughly 150,000 clones, approximately 85% being singletons. Germline V gene sequence: CDR1 LNHNV, CDR2 YYDKDF (reference sequence). The CDR3 length is 14 residues. V shed 6 bases and J shed 0 bases, with 8 bases lying between them. Source material: peripheral blood. The receptor was derived from a man aged 45-60 years with acute or convalescent COVID-19. This rearrangement joins TRBV15 to TRBJ2-2, with a weak D call TRBD1 (6 bases). The CDR3 is CATRDSANTGELFF. CDR3 nucleotides: TGTGCCACCAGGGACAGCGCGAACACCGGGGAGCTGTTTTTT.